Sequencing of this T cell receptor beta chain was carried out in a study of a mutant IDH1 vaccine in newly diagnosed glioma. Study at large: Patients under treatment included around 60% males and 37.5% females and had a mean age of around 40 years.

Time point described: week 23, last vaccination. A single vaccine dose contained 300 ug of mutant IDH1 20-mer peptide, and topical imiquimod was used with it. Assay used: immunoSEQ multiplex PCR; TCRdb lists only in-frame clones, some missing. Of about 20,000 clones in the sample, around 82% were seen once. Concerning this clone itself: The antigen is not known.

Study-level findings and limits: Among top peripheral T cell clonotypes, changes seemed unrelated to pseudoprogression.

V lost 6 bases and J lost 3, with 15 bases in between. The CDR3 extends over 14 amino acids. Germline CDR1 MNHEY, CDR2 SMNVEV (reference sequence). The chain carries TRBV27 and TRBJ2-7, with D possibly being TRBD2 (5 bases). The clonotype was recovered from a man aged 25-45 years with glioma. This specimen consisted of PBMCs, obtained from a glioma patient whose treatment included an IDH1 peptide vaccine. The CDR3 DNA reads TGTGCCAGCAGCCTAGACGGACTCTTCTACGAGCAGTACTTC. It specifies CASSLDGLFYEQYF.